This T cell receptor beta chain was obtained from a study of long-term antiretroviral therapy in people with HIV. The authors ran the immunoSEQ assay, v3.0, at survey level. Per sample, sequencing targeted roughly 40,000-50,000 T-cell genomes. The method was immunoSEQ multiplex PCR; TCRdb's version includes in-frame clones alone and lacks a portion of them. The data contain some 40,000 clones, around 83% of them singletons. The CDR3 is 16 amino acids. The V and J ends lost 0 bases and 2 bases, in that order; junction bases with no gene match: 3. Germline V gives CDR1 KGHSH, CDR2 LQKENI. Inclusion required at least two post-ART and at least one pre-ART PBMC samples.

The source is a woman aged 45-59 years with HIV. This specimen was unsorted PBMCs, taken 3.1 years after starting antiretroviral therapy. V and J are TRBV18 and TRBJ1-3; 8 bases match TRBD1. The CDR3 protein is CASSPPKDRAGNTIYF. The CDR3, as DNA: TGTGCCAGCTCACCACCGAAGGACAGGGCTGGAAACACCATATATTTT. The complete variable domain, with remaining parts taken from reference TRBV18 and TRBJ1-3, reads NAGVMQNPRHLVRRRGQEARLRCSPMKGHSHVYWYRQLPEEGLKFMVYLQKENIIDESGMPKERFSAEFPKEGPSILRIQQVVRGDSAAYFCASSPPKDRAGNTIYFGEGSWLTVV.